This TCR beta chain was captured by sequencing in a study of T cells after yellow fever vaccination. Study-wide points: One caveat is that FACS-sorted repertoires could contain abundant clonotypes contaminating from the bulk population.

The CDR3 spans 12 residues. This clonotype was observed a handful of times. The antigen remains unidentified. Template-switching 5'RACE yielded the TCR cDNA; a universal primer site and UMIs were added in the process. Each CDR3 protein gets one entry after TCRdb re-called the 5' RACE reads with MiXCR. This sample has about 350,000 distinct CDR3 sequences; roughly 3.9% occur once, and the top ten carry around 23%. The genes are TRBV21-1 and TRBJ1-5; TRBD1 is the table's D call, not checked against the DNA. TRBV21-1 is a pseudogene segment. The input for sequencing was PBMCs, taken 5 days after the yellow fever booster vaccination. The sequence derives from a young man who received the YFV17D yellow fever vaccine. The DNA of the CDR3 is TGTGCCCGCCCGGGGTTTCATCAGCCCCAGCATTTT. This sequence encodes CARPGFHQPQHF.